Listed here are 25 T cell receptor beta chains from one sample, sequenced in a study of neoadjuvant anti-PD-1 for oral cavity cancer. Stated time point: after neoadjuvant nivolumab, at surgical resection. Sequencing was performed with immunoSEQ multiplex PCR; in TCRdb, only in-frame clones are kept and a portion is missing. This table holds about 12,000 clones, around 70% found once. The input for sequencing was PBMCs, taken after nivolumab (anti-PD-1) treatment. The receptors originated from a person between 40 and 79 years old with oral cavity squamous cell carcinoma.

This sequence joins TRBV11-1 and TRBJ2-1, with a possible D match to TRBD2 (6 bases). The CDR3 extends over 14 amino acids. CDR1 SGHAT and CDR2 FQDESV come from the germline V gene (reference sequence). The V end was cut by 7 bases, the J end by 6 bases, with 16 bases between. CDR3 protein: CASIAGLEGNEQFF. The CDR3 region has the DNA TGTGCCAGCATCGCGGGACTTGAGGGCAATGAGCAGTTCTTC.

The sample holds one count of this clone. The V gene is TRBV7-9, the J gene TRBJ2-3; 10 bases align to TRBD1. CDR3 size: 14 residues. Germline V gene sequence: CDR1 SEHNR, CDR2 FQNEAQ (reference sequence). The V and J ends lost 0 bases and 12 bases, in that order; junction bases with no gene match: 6. The CDR3 DNA reads as TGTGCCAGCAGCTTAGCCAGGACAGGGGGAGGTCAGTATTTT. Residues: CASSLARTGGGQYF. Combining the CDR3 with reference TRBV7-9 and TRBJ2-3 gives the whole variable domain DTGVSQNPRHKITKRGQNVTFRCDPISEHNRLYWYRQTLGQGPEFLTYFQNEAQLEKSRLLSDRFSAERPKGSFSTLEIQRTEQGDSAMYLCASSLARTGGGQYFGPGTRLTVL.

This clone was counted a single time. The V and J genes are TRBV11-1 and TRBJ2-2, with TRBD1 matching over 7 bases. The CDR3 contains 13 residues. The ends lost 5 bases at V and 6 bases at J; junction bases unmatched: 3. The germline V gene encodes CDR1 SGHAT and CDR2 FQDESV (reference sequence). The CDR3 DNA reads as TGTGCCAGCAGCCTAAGGGGGCCCGGGGAGCTGTTTTTT. Translated, it gives CASSLRGPGELFF. Full variable domain (rest looked up from reference TRBV11-1 and TRBJ2-2): EAEVAQSPRYKITEKSQAVAFWCDPISGHATLYWYRQILGQGPELLVQFQDESVVDDSQLPKDRFSAERLKGVDSTLKIQPAELGDSAMYLCASSLRGPGELFFGEGSRLTVL.

The CDR3 bases are TGTGCCAATCGCCCCGGACCTAACACCGGGGAGCTGTTTTTT. This gives the protein CANRPGPNTGELFF. The V call is TRBV6-1, the J call TRBJ2-2; no firm D call. The CDR3 consists of 14 residues. Germline values: CDR1 MNHNS, CDR2 SASEGT. The V end was cut by 10 bases, the J end by 2 bases, with 14 bases between.

The chain carries TRBV2 and TRBJ1-5, with 9 bases identical to TRBD1. The germline V gene has CDR1 SNHLY and CDR2 FYNNEI. There are 14 residues in the CDR3. V gave up 5 bases and J gave up 6 bases; unmatched junction bases: 5. CDR3 protein: CASSRGQGGQPQHF. The CDR3 nucleotides read TGTGCCAGCAGTCGGGGACAGGGCGGTCAGCCCCAGCATTTT. The variable domain in full, completed from reference TRBV2 and TRBJ1-5, reads EPEVTQTPSHQVTQMGQEVILRCVPISNHLYFYWYRQILGQKVEFLVSFYNNEISEKSEIFDDQFSVERPDGSNFTLKIRSTKLEDSAMYFCASSRGQGGQPQHFGDGTRLSIL.

The rearrangement links TRBV19 to TRBJ1-1; the D gene is possibly TRBD1 (5 bases). The germline V and J ends were trimmed by 3 bases and 0 bases, with 17 bases remaining between them. Germline V gene sequence: CDR1 LNHDA, CDR2 SQIVND (reference sequence). This CDR3 region has 17 residues. The CDR3 loop is CASSINRGTHLNTEAFF. The CDR3 coding sequence is TGTGCCAGTAGTATTAATCGGGGGACCCACTTGAACACTGAAGCTTTCTTT.

This clone turned up a few times. This sequence joins TRBV19 and TRBJ1-5; 7 positions agree with TRBD1. Germline V gene sequence: CDR1 LNHDA, CDR2 SQIVND (reference sequence). The CDR3 is 14 residues long. The J segment lost 3 bases and the V segment lost 6 bases, leaving 5 bases of the junction unmatched. The CDR3 loop reads CASRDTGANQPQHF. As DNA, the CDR3 is TGTGCCAGTAGGGATACAGGGGCCAATCAGCCCCAGCATTTT.

The genes are TRBV4-1 and TRBJ2-7; D is uncertain. Trimming stripped 0 bases from V and 8 bases from J, with 11 bases between. This CDR3 contains 13 residues. Germline CDR1 and CDR2: MGHRA and YSYEKL. The CDR3 region has the DNA TGCGCCAGCAGCCAAGATAAAAGGACCAAGCAGTACTTC. The encoded protein is CASSQDKRTKQYF.

The chain has TRBV9 and TRBJ2-7; TRBD2 matches at 9 bases. CDR1 SGDLS and CDR2 YYNGEE come from the germline V gene. The CDR3 has 15 residues. V lost 0 bases, J lost 3 bases, and 4 bases stayed unmatched. The CDR3 region has the DNA TGTGCCAGCAGCGTAGCGCCTAGCGGGAACTACGAGCAGTACTTC. Amino acids: CASSVAPSGNYEQYF. Filled out from reference TRBV9 and TRBJ2-7, the complete variable domain reads DSGVTQTPKHLITATGQRVTLRCSPRSGDLSVYWYQQSLDQGLQFLIQYYNGEERAKGNILERFSAQQFPDLHSELNLSSLELGDSALYFCASSVAPSGNYEQYFGPGTRLTVT.

This chain connects TRBV6-5 to TRBJ2-5, with 11 bases fitting TRBD2. With 11 bases clipped from V and 4 bases from J, the junction kept 6 bases outside the gene matches. This CDR3 has 13 amino acids. CDR1 MNHEY and CDR2 SVGAGI come from the germline V gene. CDR3 amino acids: CAVLAGEGETQYF. CDR3 in DNA: TGTGCCGTACTAGCGGGAGAGGGAGAGACCCAGTACTTC.

The chain employs TRBV7-9 and TRBJ1-3; tentatively, D is TRBD1 (6 bases). V lost 5 bases to trimming and J lost 4 bases, with 18 bases between them. This CDR3 is 16 amino acids long. The V gene's germline CDR1 is SEHNR and CDR2 FQNEAQ (reference sequence). This CDR3 reads CASSVKGHSLGNTIYF. The CDR3 coding sequence is TGTGCCAGCAGCGTAAAGGGACACAGTCTAGGAAACACCATATATTTT.

This chain connects TRBV7-8 to TRBJ1-3; D perhaps matches TRBD1 (5 bases). The CDR3 spans 14 residues. Germline V lookup: CDR1 SGHVS, CDR2 FQNEAQ. Trimming took off 4 bases at V and 3 bases at J, with 10 bases between the two ends. In DNA, the CDR3 is TGTGCCAGCAGCTCCCAGGGTGGTGGAAACACCATATATTTT. It codes for CASSSQGGGNTIYF.

The CDR3 DNA is TGTGCCTGGAGCCCCGGGACAGGGTTAAGTGAAAAACTGTTTTTT. Translation: CAWSPGTGLSEKLFF. The chain employs TRBV30 and TRBJ1-4, with 9 bases fitting TRBD1. Germline values: CDR1 GTSNPN, CDR2 SVGIG (reference sequence). The trim removed 3 bases at V and 7 bases at J, leaving 9 bases unmatched. This CDR3 contains 15 residues.

There are a few counts of this clone. The chain employs TRBV18 and TRBJ1-4; no definite D call. The CDR3 loop spans 15 amino acids. The germline V gene encodes CDR1 KGHSH and CDR2 LQKENI. The V gene lost 2 bases and the J gene lost 1 base, with 8 bases spanning the gap. As DNA, the CDR3 is TGTGCCAGCTCACCAGAGGTCGGAACTAATGAAAAACTGTTTTTT. Its protein is CASSPEVGTNEKLFF.

V usage is TRBV13 and J usage is TRBJ1-1; D not certain. Trimming removed 0 bases from V and 3 bases from J, with 2 bases in between. CDR1 and CDR2 from the germline V gene are PRHDT and FYEKMQ (reference sequence). This CDR3 has 12 residues. This CDR3 is CASSLGYTEAFF. The CDR3 nucleotides read TGTGCCAGCAGCTTAGGATACACTGAAGCTTTCTTT.

This clone was counted a few times. The chain is built from TRBV30 and TRBJ2-2; D could derive from TRBD1 or TRBD2 (5 bases each). Trimming left V 2 bases short and J 0 bases short, with 16 bases between. This CDR3 is 17 amino acids long. Germline V lookup: CDR1 GTSNPN, CDR2 SVGIG (reference sequence). CDR3 amino acids: CAWSHGPGRTNTGELFF. CDR3 bases: TGTGCCTGGAGTCATGGCCCGGGACGGACGAACACCGGGGAGCTGTTTTTT.

This clone was observed once. The chain recombines TRBV7-9 with TRBJ1-6; a possible D gene is TRBD1 (6 bases). CDR3 length: 14 amino acids. Germline V gene sequence: CDR1 SEHNR, CDR2 FQNEAQ (reference sequence). The V end was cut by 5 bases, the J end by 7 bases, with 12 bases between. CDR3 sequence: CASSPGVANSPLHF. The CDR3 bases are TGTGCCAGCAGCCCAGGGGTTGCCAATTCACCCCTCCACTTT.

The chain joins TRBV10-2 to TRBJ1-5; TRBD1 is a possible D gene (5 bases). The V end lost 2 bases, the J end lost 4 bases, and 15 bases lay between the germline ends. Germline V CDR1 and CDR2: WSHSY, SAAADI. The CDR3 sequence is 16 residues long. The CDR3, as DNA: TGCGCCAGCAGTGAGGTCGGGGGAGCTGCAAATCAGCCCCAGCATTTT. Amino acid sequence: CASSEVGGAANQPQHF.

This clone was seen only a few times. The V call is TRBV5-1, the J call TRBJ1-3, with D unresolved. This CDR3 spans 16 amino acids. Trimming took 0 bases from V and 4 from J, leaving 14 bases between them. Germline CDR1 SGHRS, CDR2 YFSETQ. CDR3 nucleotides: TGCGCCAGCAGCTTGGTCGGTAGGGTCGCCGGAAACACCATATATTTT. This translates into CASSLVGRVAGNTIYF. Using reference TRBV5-1 and TRBJ1-3 for the parts outside the CDR3, the full variable domain is KAGVTQTPRYLIKTRGQQVTLSCSPISGHRSVSWYQQTPGQGLQFLFEYFSETQRNKGNFPGRFSGRQFSNSRSEMNVSTLELGDSALYLCASSLVGRVAGNTIYFGEGSWLTVV.

In DNA, the CDR3 is TGTGCCAGCAGTTTAAAATTAGCCGGGCCTCCGACAGGGCGAACCTACGAGCAGTACTTC. Translated: CASSLKLAGPPTGRTYEQYF. V gene TRBV28 combines with J gene TRBJ2-7, with TRBD1 matching over 7 bases. With 2 bases clipped from V and 2 bases from J, the junction kept 21 bases outside the gene matches. From germline, CDR1 is MDHEN and CDR2 SYDVKM. The CDR3 is 20 amino acids.

This clone came up once. The gene calls are TRBV5-1 and TRBJ2-3, with 9 bases identical to TRBD1. Germline assignment: CDR1 SGHRS and CDR2 YFSETQ. The length of the CDR3 is 16 residues. The V segment lost 4 bases and the J segment 3 bases; nucleotides outside the gene matches: 9. This CDR3 reads CASSLGDRADTDTQYF. CDR3 nucleotide sequence: TGCGCCAGCAGCCTAGGGGACAGGGCCGATACAGATACGCAGTATTTT.

V gene TRBV6-5 combines with J gene TRBJ1-2; D gene unclear. The CDR3 consists of 14 residues. The germline CDR1 and CDR2 sequences are MNHEY and SVGAGI. V shed 0 bases and J shed 8 bases, with 13 bases lying between them. In nucleotides, the CDR3 is TGTGCCAGCAGTTACTCGATGGGGTGGGTCGGCTACACCTTC. It encodes CASSYSMGWVGYTF.

V usage is TRBV5-4 and J usage is TRBJ1-6; TRBD1 might be the D (6 bases). V dropped 4 bases and J dropped 7 bases, with 12 bases sitting between them. CDR1 and CDR2 (germline): SGHNT, YYREEE (reference sequence). This CDR3 region has 14 residues. The CDR3 sequence: CASSQQGSNSPLHF. As DNA, the CDR3 is TGTGCCAGCAGCCAACAGGGCTCCAATTCACCCCTCCACTTT.

The rearrangement joins TRBV19 to TRBJ1-3; D gene ambiguous. The ends were cut back, 7 bases at V and 3 bases at J, with 19 bases in the middle. Per germline, CDR1 LNHDA and CDR2 SQIVND (reference sequence). This CDR3 is built from 16 residues. The CDR3 bases are TGTGCCAGTAAGAACCCCTGGAGGCTGGGTGGAAACACCATATATTTT. This encodes CASKNPWRLGGNTIYF.

The chain joins TRBV6-1 to TRBJ1-1; D gene uncertain. V lost 3 bases to trimming and J lost 5 bases, with 19 bases between them. Germline V gene data show CDR1 as MNHNS and CDR2 as SASEGT. The CDR3 extends over 16 amino acids. Here the CDR3 DNA reads TGTGCCAGCAGTGAGGGTTGGCCCCCGCGGTTAACTGAAGCTTTCTTT. The encoded protein is CASSEGWPPRLTEAFF.